The 32 T cell receptor beta chains in this list originate from one sample, sequenced in a study of blood T cell repertoires in COVID-19. Profiling relied on immunoSEQ multiplex PCR, and the TCRdb table lists in-frame clones only, not all of them. The table lists 85,000 to 95,000 clones, 70% to 90% of them singletons. What was sequenced was peripheral blood. The receptors derive from a man in his 60s with acute or convalescent COVID-19.

The rearrangement joins TRBV3-1 (or the pseudogene TRBV3-2) to TRBJ2-3; 9 bases match TRBD1. The CDR3 spans 15 residues. V dropped 4 bases and J dropped 0; count of bases not matched to a gene: 2. Germline V lookup: CDR1 LGHDT, CDR2 YNNKEL (reference sequence). CDR3 coding DNA: TGTGCCAGCAGCCGGGACAGGGCTAGCACAGATACGCAGTATTTT. Translating gives CASSRDRASTDTQYF.

This clone was detected once. The J gene is TRBJ2-1, the V gene TRBV9, with 8 bases matching TRBD2. Trimming took 3 bases from V and 2 from J; bases not matched to a gene: 7. The germline V gene encodes CDR1 SGDLS and CDR2 YYNGEE. The CDR3 runs 16 residues. The DNA for the CDR3 is TGTGCCAGCAGCGCCGGACTAGCAAGTCCCTACAATGAGCAGTTCTTC. Translation gives CASSAGLASPYNEQFF.

The V and J genes are TRBV7-3 and TRBJ2-1; a weak D match, TRBD2 (6 bases). The germline gives CDR1 SGHTA, CDR2 FQGTGA. CDR3 length equals 15 residues. V lost 4 bases, J lost 3 bases, and 13 bases lay in between. The CDR3 protein is CASSYQAGGYNEQFF. CDR3 DNA sequence: TGTGCCAGCAGCTACCAGGCCGGGGGCTACAATGAGCAGTTCTTC.

CDR3 residues: CASSIGGARTGELFF. CDR3 nucleotides: TGTGCCAGTAGTATTGGGGGGGCACGGACCGGGGAGCTGTTTTTT. This chain connects TRBV19 to TRBJ2-2, with TRBD2 as a possible D gene (7 bases). Germline CDR1 and CDR2: LNHDA and SQIVND (reference sequence). Trimming took off 3 bases at V and 5 bases at J, with 13 bases between the two ends. This CDR3 has 15 residues.

The V gene is TRBV9, the J gene TRBJ2-3; 10 positions match TRBD2. The CDR3 is 14 residues long. V lost 5 bases and J lost 5; bases outside the gene matches: 5. The V gene's germline CDR1 is SGDLS and CDR2 YYNGEE. As DNA, the CDR3 is TGTGCCAGCAGAGGTAGCGGGAGGCGAGATACGCAGTATTTT. This encodes CASRGSGRRDTQYF.

J is TRBJ2-3 and V is TRBV5-1; D may be TRBD1 (5 bases). Trimming left V 0 bases short and J 3 bases short, with 14 bases between. This CDR3 contains 16 residues. The germline gives CDR1 SGHRS, CDR2 YFSETQ. The CDR3 loop is CASSLVGLEGTDTQYF. The CDR3 bases are TGCGCCAGCAGCTTGGTGGGGCTGGAAGGGACAGATACGCAGTATTTT.

This clone appeared a few times. V and J are TRBV5-5 and TRBJ2-7; TRBD1 agrees at 9 bases. This CDR3 spans 15 amino acids. Trimming at V came to 2 bases and at J to 5 bases, leaving 8 bases not matched to a gene. The germline gives CDR1 SGHKS, CDR2 YYEKEE (reference sequence). The CDR3 loop reads CASSFYVQGANEQYF. CDR3 DNA sequence: TGTGCCAGCAGCTTTTATGTACAGGGGGCCAACGAGCAGTACTTC.

The gene calls are TRBV2 and TRBJ1-6; perhaps TRBD1 as D (5 bases). The germline V and J ends were trimmed by 3 bases and 11 bases, with 8 bases remaining between them. The CDR3 runs 12 residues. CDR1 and CDR2 from the germline V gene are SNHLY and FYNNEI. CDR3 sequence reads: CASSDGGAPLHF. DNA of the CDR3: TGTGCCAGCAGTGACGGGGGTGCACCCCTCCACTTT.

The rearrangement links TRBV6-6 to TRBJ2-5; 12 positions match TRBD1. The length of the CDR3 is 17 residues. Germline V gene sequence: CDR1 MNHNY, CDR2 SVGAGI (reference sequence). The junction had 11 bases not matched to a gene; V was cut back by 5 bases and J by 4 bases. This chain's CDR3 is CASSPRPGQGAGETQYF. In DNA, the CDR3 is TGTGCCAGCAGTCCCCGACCGGGACAGGGGGCCGGAGAGACCCAGTACTTC.

The gene calls are TRBV12-5 and TRBJ2-6; 7 nucleotides align to TRBD1. This CDR3 is built from 17 residues. Germline loops: CDR1 LGHNT, CDR2 FRNRAP. The J segment lost 0 bases and the V segment lost 3 bases, leaving 5 bases of the junction unmatched. The CDR3 loop reads CASGFGQGDSGANVLTF. For the CDR3, the DNA is TGTGCTAGTGGTTTTGGTCAGGGGGACTCTGGGGCCAACGTCCTGACTTTC.

The table lists this clone with a few counts. The chain carries TRBV27 and TRBJ2-1; TRBD1 matches at 9 bases. Unmatched junction bases numbered 6, after V lost 5 bases and J lost 4 bases. There are 15 residues in the CDR3. The germline CDR1 and CDR2 sequences are MNHEY and SMNVEV (reference sequence). CDR3 in DNA: TGTGCCAGCAGTCGTCCCGGGACAGGGTACAATGAGCAGTTCTTC. It translates to CASSRPGTGYNEQFF.

A note on this clone: The same CDR3 also results from other DNA sequences found in this sample. The chain uses TRBV5-1 and TRBJ2-3; a weak D match, TRBD1 (6 bases). Germline lookup yields CDR1 SGHRS and CDR2 YFSETQ. The CDR3 totals 15 residues. V was pared by 3 bases and J by 2 bases, with 13 bases between. CDR3 sequence (DNA): TGCGCCAGCAGCTCAGCAGGGGCAGTCACAGATACGCAGTATTTT. The encoded protein is CASSSAGAVTDTQYF.

V gene TRBV5-5 combines with J gene TRBJ1-5, with D hard to call. CDR3 size: 16 residues. V was cut by 5 bases and J by 1 base, with 16 bases left in between. Germline V gene lookup returns CDR1 SGHKS and CDR2 YYEKEE (reference sequence). CDR3 sequence: CASSPGFNPSNQPQHF. DNA for the CDR3: TGTGCCAGCAGTCCGGGTTTTAACCCAAGCAATCAGCCCCAGCATTTT.

CDR3 nucleotide sequence: TGCAGTGCTAGTGATAGTGGGGGACAGGGGTCCTACGAGCAGTACTTC. It specifies CSASDSGGQGSYEQYF. The chain employs TRBV20-1 and TRBJ2-7; 10 bases agree with TRBD1. This CDR3 spans 16 amino acids. After removal of 3 bases from V and 1 base from J, the junction contained 9 bases not matched to a gene. Germline CDR1 and CDR2: DFQATT and SNEGSKA (reference sequence).

This chain connects TRBV27 to TRBJ1-1, with 9 bases that match TRBD1. The V segment lost 5 bases and the J segment 1 base; nucleotides outside the gene matches: 14. Looked up from germline, CDR1 is MNHEY and CDR2 is SMNVEV (reference sequence). The CDR3 runs 18 residues. In DNA form, the CDR3 reads TGTGCCAGCAGTCCCTCCCTCTGGGACAGGGTTCGGAACACTGAAGCTTTCTTT. It encodes CASSPSLWDRVRNTEAFF.

The sample holds one count of this clone. This sequence joins TRBV5-6 and TRBJ2-1; 8 positions match TRBD2. CDR1 and CDR2 from the germline V gene are SGHDT and YYEEEE. Trimming at V came to 4 bases and at J to 6 bases, leaving 6 bases not matched to a gene. CDR3 length equals 14 residues. As DNA, the CDR3 is TGTGCCAGCAGCAGGCGACTAGCGCTCAATGAGCAGTTCTTC. Amino acid sequence: CASSRRLALNEQFF. The whole variable domain, filled in from reference TRBV5-6 and TRBJ2-1, reads DAGVTQSPTHLIKTRGQQVTLRCSPKSGHDTVSWYQQALGQGPQFIFQYYEEEERQRGNFPDRFSGHQFPNYSSELNVNALLLGDSALYLCASSRRLALNEQFFGPGTRLTVL.

The CDR3 DNA follows: TGTGCCAGCAGCTTTTCAGGCTCCTACAATGAGCAGTTCTTC. This gives the protein CASSFSGSYNEQFF. This sequence joins TRBV11-2 and TRBJ2-1; D unresolved. The CDR3 extends over 14 amino acids. Germline assignment: CDR1 SGHAT and CDR2 FQNNGV. Between the trimmed V and J ends, which lost 3 bases and 0 bases, there was a span of 6 bases.

This clone was seen just once. The chain is built from TRBV12-3 or TRBV12-4 and TRBJ2-7, with 9 bases that match TRBD1. Trimming cost V 6 bases and J 4 bases; bases outside gene matches: 4. This CDR3 spans 13 amino acids. The CDR3 protein is CASRGQGRYEQYF. Here the CDR3 DNA reads TGTGCCAGCAGAGGACAGGGGAGGTACGAGCAGTACTTC.

This chain connects TRBV27 to TRBJ2-1; 7 nucleotides agree with TRBD2. The CDR3 length is 14 residues. Per the germline V gene, CDR1 is MNHEY and CDR2 is SMNVEV (reference sequence). The V segment lost 4 bases and the J segment 4 bases; nucleotides outside the gene matches: 4. CDR3 DNA sequence: TGTGCCAGCAGTTGGGGAGGGCCTTACAATGAGCAGTTCTTC. Its protein product is CASSWGGPYNEQFF.

This sequence joins TRBV6-1 and TRBJ1-2; 7 bases are shared with TRBD1. The CDR3 sequence is 16 residues long. V shed 1 base and J 6 bases; nucleotides not matched to a gene: 11. Germline values: CDR1 MNHNS, CDR2 SASEGT. The CDR3 coding sequence is TGTGCCAGCAGTGAAGGACCGCAGGGACAGACCGATGGCTACACCTTC. It translates to CASSEGPQGQTDGYTF.

The J gene is TRBJ2-2, the V gene TRBV4-1, with D tentatively TRBD2 (6 bases). V was pared by 3 bases and J by 3 bases, with 17 bases between. Germline CDR1 MGHRA, CDR2 YSYEKL. This CDR3 has 17 amino acids. CDR3 sequence: CASSQAVWRGDTGELFF. The CDR3 region has the DNA TGCGCCAGCAGCCAGGCGGTCTGGAGGGGTGACACCGGGGAGCTGTTTTTT.

This clone was detected only once. This chain links TRBV19 with TRBJ2-1, with D perhaps TRBD1 (5 bases). The germline V gene has CDR1 LNHDA and CDR2 SQIVND (reference sequence). The CDR3 is 15 amino acids. V lost 0 bases and J lost 3, with 9 bases in between. CDR3 loop: CASSIDRQGYNEQFF. The CDR3 DNA follows: TGTGCCAGTAGTATAGATCGCCAGGGCTACAATGAGCAGTTCTTC.

J is TRBJ2-2 and V is TRBV10-2; 8 bases fit TRBD1. CDR1 WSHSY and CDR2 SAAADI come from the germline V gene. The CDR3 consists of 14 residues. The ends lost 8 bases at V and 6 bases at J; junction bases unmatched: 8. CDR3 DNA: TGCGCCAGCGGGCGAGACAGGGGAGCCGGGGAGCTGTTTTTT. Encoded protein: CASGRDRGAGELFF.

V and J are TRBV12-3 or TRBV12-4 and TRBJ1-2, with D possibly being TRBD1 (5 bases). Trimming stripped 1 base from V and 6 bases from J, with 9 bases between. The CDR3 contains 13 residues. CDR3 sequence reads: CASSLGGGDGYTF. CDR3 in DNA: TGTGCCAGCAGTTTAGGGGGAGGGGATGGCTACACCTTC.

The rearrangement uses TRBV3-1 (or the pseudogene TRBV3-2) and TRBJ2-7, with no clear D. V shed 0 bases and J shed 4 bases, with 10 bases lying between them. This CDR3 region has 14 residues. The V gene's germline CDR1 is LGHDT and CDR2 YNNKEL (reference sequence). The chain's CDR3 is CASSQDWAPYEQYF. The CDR3 DNA is TGTGCCAGCAGCCAAGACTGGGCCCCATACGAGCAGTACTTC.

The V and J genes are TRBV18 and TRBJ2-5; D is unclear. CDR1 KGHSH and CDR2 LQKENI come from the germline V gene. This CDR3 comprises 14 residues. V dropped 3 bases and J dropped 5 bases, with 13 bases sitting between them. The CDR3 coding sequence is TGTGCCAGCTCACCCCCCTCTCCTTCCGAGACCCAGTACTTC. This encodes CASSPPSPSETQYF.

The chain carries TRBV7-3 and TRBJ1-3; weak D call: TRBD1 (6 bases). V dropped 4 bases and J dropped 3 bases, with 10 bases sitting between them. The CDR3 totals 14 residues. CDR1 is SGHTA and CDR2 is FQGTGA in the germline V gene. CDR3 DNA: TGTGCCAGCAGCTCTGGACAGATTGGAAACACCATATATTTT. This codes for CASSSGQIGNTIYF.

The V call is TRBV6-2 or TRBV6-3, the J call TRBJ1-6; D call uncertain. Trimming cost V 2 bases and J 0 bases, with 5 bases left between them. This CDR3 contains 15 residues. Per germline, CDR1 MNHEY and CDR2 SVGEGT. CDR3 loop: CASSYRGSYNSPLHF. The CDR3 DNA reads as TGTGCCAGCAGTTACAGAGGCTCCTATAATTCACCCCTCCACTTT.

A few counts support this clone. The rearrangement uses TRBV7-3 and TRBJ2-1, with D possibly matching TRBD2 (6 bases). V was trimmed by 5 bases and J by 8 bases, leaving 19 bases between them. The CDR3 runs 15 residues. Germline lookup yields CDR1 SGHTA and CDR2 FQGTGA. The CDR3 loop is CASSLDMPGSDEQFF. The CDR3 region has the DNA TGTGCCAGCAGCCTTGACATGCCCGGGAGCGATGAGCAGTTCTTC. The whole variable domain, remainder taken from reference TRBV7-3 and TRBJ2-1, is GAGVSQTPSNKVTEKGKYVELRCDPISGHTALYWYRQSLGQGPEFLIYFQGTGAADDSGLPNDRFFAVRPEGSVSTLKIQRTERGDSAVYLCASSLDMPGSDEQFFGPGTRLTVL.

This chain joins TRBV7-9 and TRBJ1-2, with D possibly matching TRBD1 (6 bases). The CDR3 runs 11 residues. V lost 5 bases, J lost 8 bases, and 9 bases lay in between. Per germline, CDR1 SEHNR and CDR2 FQNEAQ (reference sequence). The CDR3, as DNA: TGTGCCAGCAGCGTTGACAGGGGCTACACCTTC. This sequence encodes CASSVDRGYTF. Looking up the rest from reference TRBV7-9 and TRBJ1-2 gives the full variable domain: DTGVSQNPRHKITKRGQNVTFRCDPISEHNRLYWYRQTLGQGPEFLTYFQNEAQLEKSRLLSDRFSAERPKGSFSTLEIQRTEQGDSAMYLCASSVDRGYTFGSGTRLTVV.

The chain carries TRBV5-1 and TRBJ1-3, with 10 bases aligning to TRBD1. Germline trimming cut 4 bases from V and 3 bases from J; bases unmatched to any gene: 7. This CDR3 contains 16 residues. The germline V gene encodes CDR1 SGHRS and CDR2 YFSETQ. CDR3 amino acids: CASSVTGGTGGNTIYF. The CDR3, as DNA: TGCGCCAGCAGCGTGACAGGGGGCACAGGTGGAAACACCATATATTTT.

In DNA form, the CDR3 reads TGTGCCAGCAGCCGGGGACAGGGGGGTGACATTCAGTACTTC. Translating gives CASSRGQGGDIQYF. V and J are TRBV5-4 and TRBJ2-4, with 11 positions matching TRBD1. CDR1 is SGHNT and CDR2 is YYREEE in the germline V gene (reference sequence). After removal of 4 bases from V and 8 bases from J, the junction contained 5 bases not matched to a gene. This CDR3 spans 14 amino acids.